The next 25 T cell receptor beta chains were all read from a single sample in a study of cytomegalovirus exposure and HLA in healthy donors. Primers included in the PCR were 60 Vbeta and 13 Jbeta primers. Clones were read by immunoSEQ multiplex PCR, and TCRdb kept only the in-frame ones, dropping some. This table holds just over 150,000 clones, approximately 84% found once. The sample was PBMCs. Receptors were obtained from a male donor in good health and CMV-seropositive.

Only a few counts were recorded for this clone. The genes are TRBV11-3 and TRBJ2-3; TRBD2 is a possible D gene (7 bases). The germline CDR1 and CDR2 sequences are SGHNT and YENEEA. The CDR3 is made up of 16 amino acids. Trimming removed 5 bases at V and 2 bases at J, with 17 bases between. DNA for the CDR3: TGTGCCAGCAGCAAAACAAGGGGGGGGATCACAGATACGCAGTATTTT. This gives the protein CASSKTRGGITDTQYF.

This clone occurred a few times. As DNA, the CDR3 is TGTGCCAGCAGCCTGAATTCGGGACTGAGAAACTATGGCTACACCTTC. Residues: CASSLNSGLRNYGYTF. The chain recombines TRBV5-6 with TRBJ1-2, with D tentatively TRBD1 (5 bases). Trimming stripped 4 bases from V and 2 bases from J, with 18 bases between. This CDR3 region has 16 residues. Germline CDR1 reads SGHDT; CDR2 reads YYEEEE.

The chain combines TRBV7-3 with TRBJ1-2; 10 bases are a match to TRBD1. This CDR3 has 13 amino acids. The J segment lost 5 bases and the V segment lost 5 bases, leaving 2 bases of the junction unmatched. Germline V gene sequence: CDR1 SGHTA, CDR2 FQGTGA. CDR3 sequence reads: CASSPGQGYGYTF. The CDR3 DNA sequence: TGTGCCAGCAGCCCGGGACAGGGGTATGGCTACACCTTC.

J is TRBJ2-5 and V is TRBV10-2; D call uncertain. The CDR3 consists of 14 residues. Trimming shortened V by 0 bases and J by 0 bases, and 5 bases separated the two germline ends. Germline loops: CDR1 WSHSY, CDR2 SAAADI. The CDR3 sequence: CASSESSNQETQYF. CDR3 sequence (DNA): TGCGCCAGCAGTGAGTCGTCCAACCAAGAGACCCAGTACTTC.

The chain couples TRBV18 to TRBJ1-3; D is possibly TRBD1 (5 bases). The CDR3 has 16 residues. Germline CDR1 KGHSH, CDR2 LQKENI. With 8 bases removed from V and 0 bases from J, the gap between germline ends came to 17 bases. The CDR3 reads CASTLPTAYSGNTIYF. In DNA, the CDR3 is TGTGCCAGCACCCTCCCGACAGCATACTCTGGAAACACCATATATTTT.

The chain joins TRBV9 to TRBJ1-1; TRBD1 aligns across 11 bases. After removal of 4 bases from V and 4 bases from J, the junction contained 21 bases not matched to a gene. The CDR3 is 20 amino acids. The germline V gene encodes CDR1 SGDLS and CDR2 YYNGEE. The CDR3 is CASSSRLDRGQSLEITEAFF. The CDR3 DNA sequence: TGTGCCAGCAGCTCGCGCTTGGACAGGGGGCAGTCTTTAGAGATCACTGAAGCTTTCTTT.

The rearrangement joins TRBV28 to TRBJ2-7; D perhaps matches TRBD1 (6 bases). This CDR3 spans 15 amino acids. Per germline, CDR1 MDHEN and CDR2 SYDVKM. The V gene lost 0 bases and the J gene lost 4 bases, with 13 bases spanning the gap. The CDR3 sequence: CASSLWSLGGYEQYF. In nucleotides, the CDR3 is TGTGCCAGCAGTTTATGGAGTTTAGGGGGTTACGAGCAGTACTTC.

The CDR3 region is CASSAVLAGVDEQYF. As DNA, the CDR3 is TGTGCCAGCAGCGCGGTTCTAGCGGGAGTAGACGAGCAGTACTTC. The rearrangement uses TRBV7-9 and TRBJ2-7; 10 nucleotides match TRBD2. V was pared by 5 bases and J by 5 bases, with 9 bases of the junction left unmatched. The CDR3 extends over 15 amino acids. Germline V gene data show CDR1 as SEHNR and CDR2 as FQNEAQ (reference sequence). Combining the CDR3 with reference TRBV7-9 and TRBJ2-7 gives the whole variable domain DTGVSQNPRHKITKRGQNVTFRCDPISEHNRLYWYRQTLGQGPEFLTYFQNEAQLEKSRLLSDRFSAERPKGSFSTLEIQRTEQGDSAMYLCASSAVLAGVDEQYFGPGTRLTVT.

The V call is TRBV2, the J call TRBJ1-5; D perhaps matches TRBD1 (5 bases). Germline CDR1 is SNHLY and CDR2 is FYNNEI. The CDR3 runs to 12 residues. Trimming cost V 5 bases and J 5 bases, with 7 bases left between them. CDR3 protein: CASSTGDQPQHF. The CDR3 bases are TGTGCCAGCAGTACAGGAGATCAGCCCCAGCATTTT. Full variable domain (rest looked up from reference TRBV2 and TRBJ1-5): EPEVTQTPSHQVTQMGQEVILRCVPISNHLYFYWYRQILGQKVEFLVSFYNNEISEKSEIFDDQFSVERPDGSNFTLKIRSTKLEDSAMYFCASSTGDQPQHFGDGTRLSIL.

The chain carries TRBV7-2 and TRBJ1-4; TRBD1 aligns across 9 bases. Unmatched junction bases numbered 8, after V lost 5 bases and J lost 7 bases. The CDR3 covers 15 residues. Germline CDR1 SGHTA, CDR2 FQGNSA. The CDR3 sequence: CASSRTGTGSEKLFF. The CDR3 DNA follows: TGTGCCAGCAGCCGCACCGGGACAGGGAGTGAAAAACTGTTTTTT.

The chain recombines TRBV2 with TRBJ1-2, with 8 bases aligning to TRBD1. Germline loops: CDR1 SNHLY, CDR2 FYNNEI. V lost 3 bases to trimming and J lost 4 bases; unmatched junction nucleotides: 4. The CDR3 is made up of 14 amino acids. Here the CDR3 reads CASSERTGPYGYTF. The CDR3 DNA sequence: TGTGCCAGCAGTGAGAGGACAGGGCCCTATGGCTACACCTTC.

This rearrangement joins TRBV14 to TRBJ2-7; possibly TRBD1 for D (5 bases). The CDR3 runs 15 residues. Trimming stripped 1 base from V and 2 bases from J, with 12 bases between. Looked up from germline, CDR1 is SGHDN and CDR2 is FVKESK. The CDR3 sequence: CASSQATGSTYEQYF. The CDR3 DNA is TGTGCCAGCAGCCAAGCTACAGGTTCCACCTACGAGCAGTACTTC.

The chain uses TRBV7-2 and TRBJ2-2, with D tentatively TRBD1 (5 bases). Germline assignment: CDR1 SGHTA and CDR2 FQGNSA. CDR3 length: 17 amino acids. V was shortened by 1 base and J by 6 bases, with 18 bases between the two germline ends. In DNA, the CDR3 is TGTGCCAGCAGCTTAGGCCAGGGTGTAGGAAGGGCCGGGGAGCTGTTTTTT. Its protein is CASSLGQGVGRAGELFF.

The chain carries TRBV27 and TRBJ2-1, with 12 bases matching TRBD2. CDR3 length equals 16 residues. After removal of 3 bases from V and 8 bases from J, the junction contained 8 bases not matched to a gene. Germline lookup yields CDR1 MNHEY and CDR2 SMNVEV (reference sequence). Written as DNA, the CDR3 is TGTGCCAGCAGTTTCCGGACTAGCGGGATTAGGTATGAGCAGTTCTTC. Translation gives CASSFRTSGIRYEQFF.

The chain links TRBV11-1 to TRBJ2-2; 7 bases are shared with TRBD1. In germline, CDR1 is SGHAT, CDR2 FQDESV (reference sequence). The trim removed 5 bases at V and 5 bases at J, leaving 5 bases unmatched. This CDR3 is built from 14 residues. The DNA for the CDR3 is TGTGCCAGCAGCCCGACGACAGGGACCGGGGAGCTGTTTTTT. Translated, it gives CASSPTTGTGELFF.

V usage is TRBV25-1 and J usage is TRBJ1-4; D unresolved. Trimming shortened V by 4 bases and J by 9 bases, and 6 bases separated the two germline ends. CDR3 size: 11 residues. Germline assignment: CDR1 MGHDK and CDR2 SYGVNS. CDR3 DNA: TGTGCCAGCAGTGCCCTACAAAAACTGTTTTTT. The encoded protein is CASSALQKLFF.

The chain's CDR3 is CASSPGARGSNQPQHF. The CDR3 bases are TGCGCCAGCAGCCCAGGGGCAAGGGGAAGCAATCAGCCCCAGCATTTT. The chain carries TRBV4-3 and TRBJ1-5; tentative D call: TRBD1 (6 bases). The CDR3 loop spans 16 amino acids. The germline V gene has CDR1 LGHNA and CDR2 YSLEER. V was clipped by 4 bases and J by 1 base, with 14 bases between them.

V is TRBV6-1 and J is TRBJ2-1; TRBD2 agrees at 9 bases. The CDR3 runs to 15 residues. Germline assignment: CDR1 MNHNS and CDR2 SASEGT. The junction had 7 bases not matched to a gene; V was cut back by 4 bases and J by 6 bases. The CDR3 DNA reads as TGTGCCAGCAGTGGGGGACTAGCATCTTCCAATGAGCAGTTCTTC. It encodes CASSGGLASSNEQFF.

CDR3 loop: CASSLSPGVGKETQYF. CDR3 DNA: TGTGCCAGTAGTCTCTCGCCAGGGGTTGGGAAAGAGACCCAGTACTTC. The chain recombines TRBV19 with TRBJ2-5; weak D call: TRBD1 (6 bases). The CDR3 consists of 16 residues. Germline values: CDR1 LNHDA, CDR2 SQIVND (reference sequence). V shed 5 bases and J shed 3 bases, with 19 bases lying between them.

The chain employs TRBV19 and TRBJ1-2, with D maybe TRBD1 (5 bases). Trimming left V 5 bases short and J 2 bases short, with 18 bases between. The CDR3 is 16 amino acids. Germline V gene data show CDR1 as LNHDA and CDR2 as SQIVND (reference sequence). CDR3: CASSSTAGTANYGYTF. DNA of the CDR3: TGTGCCAGTAGTTCAACCGCCGGGACTGCAAACTATGGCTACACCTTC.

This chain links TRBV19 with TRBJ1-3; D ambiguous. Trimming removed 8 bases at V and 0 bases at J, with 8 bases between. This CDR3 contains 13 residues. Germline CDR1 is LNHDA and CDR2 is SQIVND (reference sequence). The CDR3 DNA sequence: TGTGCCAGTTCACACAACTCTGGAAACACCATATATTTT. Protein sequence: CASSHNSGNTIYF.

This clone has a single count. The chain has TRBV7-6 and TRBJ2-1, with TRBD2 matching 10 bases. Germline V gene sequence: CDR1 SGHVS, CDR2 FNYEAQ. V dropped 2 bases and J dropped 7; count of bases not matched to a gene: 5. The length of the CDR3 is 15 residues. CDR3 nucleotide sequence: TGTGCCAGCAGCTTACTAGCGGGAGTCGAAAATGAGCAGTTCTTC. It translates to CASSLLAGVENEQFF.

This clone has more than one count but fewer than ten. As DNA, the CDR3 is TGTGCCAGCAGCTTATTGCTTTCGGGGGAAGGAGCTTTCTTT. This translates into CASSLLLSGEGAFF. The chain joins TRBV7-9 to TRBJ1-1; D is possibly TRBD1 (5 bases). In germline, CDR1 is SEHNR, CDR2 FQNEAQ (reference sequence). V dropped 2 bases and J dropped 10 bases, with 17 bases sitting between them. The CDR3 covers 14 residues.

This chain connects TRBV10-3 to TRBJ2-7; D not certain. The CDR3 loop spans 13 amino acids. Between the trimmed V and J ends, which lost 3 bases and 0 bases, there was a span of 6 bases. In germline, CDR1 is ENHRY, CDR2 SYGVKD. The CDR3 reads CAISEAISYEQYF. CDR3 DNA: TGTGCCATCAGTGAAGCCATCTCCTACGAGCAGTACTTC.

The chain uses TRBV21-1 and TRBJ2-7; TRBD2 is taken as the D call from the table, unchecked against the DNA. TRBV21-1 is an annotated pseudogene. This CDR3 spans 17 amino acids. For the CDR3, the DNA is TGTGCCAGCAGCAATTCAGCGGGAGGGCCCGCCCGGGTGGAGCAGTACTTC. Translated, it gives CASSNSAGGPARVEQYF.